In this sample, the clone carrying this T cell receptor beta chain turned up once. The antigen remains undetermined. This sample is part of a study of cytomegalovirus exposure and HLA in healthy donors. Notes on the study in general: For most TCR sequences rarity was the rule, although some public TCRs occurred in many donors.

Sequenced by immunoSEQ multiplex PCR; TCRdb stores in-frame clones only, minus some. Found here are over 150,000 clones, approximately 96% of them singletons; the top ten hold about 0.89%. The V gene's germline CDR1 is SEHNR and CDR2 FQNEAQ (reference sequence). The junction had 8 bases not matched to a gene; V was cut back by 4 bases and J by 2 bases. The CDR3 covers 16 residues. The receptor's source is a woman under 30 in good health and CMV-seronegative. This chain connects TRBV7-9 to TRBJ2-5, with 9 positions matching TRBD1. Sequences were obtained from PBMCs. Written as DNA, the CDR3 is TGTGCCAGCAGCTCCCCCTTAGACAGGGGGCAAGAGACCCAGTACTTC. Translated, it gives CASSSPLDRGQETQYF.